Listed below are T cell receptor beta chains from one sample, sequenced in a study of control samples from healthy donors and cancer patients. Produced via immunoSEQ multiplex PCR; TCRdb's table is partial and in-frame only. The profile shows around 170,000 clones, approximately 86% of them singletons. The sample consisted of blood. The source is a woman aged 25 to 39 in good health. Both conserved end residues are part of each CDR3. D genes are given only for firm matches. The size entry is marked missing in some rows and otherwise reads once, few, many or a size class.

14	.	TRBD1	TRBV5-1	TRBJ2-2	CASSRDSGTGELFF	TGCGCCAGCAGCCGGGACAGTGGCACCGGGGAGCTGTTTTTT
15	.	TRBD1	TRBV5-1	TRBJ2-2	CASTPGTGGTGELFF	TGCGCCAGCACGCCCGGGACAGGGGGCACCGGGGAGCTGTTTTTT
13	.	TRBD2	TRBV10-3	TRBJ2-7	CATGLAGEYEQYF	TGTGCCACGGGACTAGCGGGAGAATACGAGCAGTACTTC
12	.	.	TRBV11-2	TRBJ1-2	CASSYTRGGYTF	TGTGCCAGCAGCTACACTAGAGGGGGCTACACCTTC
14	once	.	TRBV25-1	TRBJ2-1	CASSEGGSWNEQFF	TGTGCCAGCAGTGAAGGGGGGAGTTGGAATGAGCAGTTCTTC
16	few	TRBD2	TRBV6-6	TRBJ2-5	CASSYAAGGRQETQYF	TGTGCCAGCAGTTATGCGGCGGGGGGCCGCCAAGAGACCCAGTACTTC
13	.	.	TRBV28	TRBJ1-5	CASSSREREPQHF	TGTGCCAGCAGTTCGCGGGAGCGGGAGCCCCAGCATTTT
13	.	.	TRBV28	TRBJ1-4	CASLGATNEKLFF	TGTGCCAGCTTGGGGGCAACTAATGAAAAACTGTTTTTT
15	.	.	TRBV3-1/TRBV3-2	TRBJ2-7	CASSRSPQASYEQYF	TGTGCCAGCAGCCGTTCCCCACAGGCCTCCTACGAGCAGTACTTC
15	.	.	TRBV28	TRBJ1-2	CASRGPGPGGYGYTF	TGTGCCAGCAGGGGTCCGGGTCCTGGGGGCTATGGCTACACCTTC
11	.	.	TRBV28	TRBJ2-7	CASSLEYEQYF	TGTGCCAGCAGTTTGGAGTACGAGCAGTACTTC